Presented here are 7 T cell receptor beta chains from one specimen sequenced in a study of PD-1 blockade in classical Hodgkin lymphoma. The time point: cycle 4 day 1 (C4D1), after more than five weeks of nivolumab. All patients relapsed after autologous stem cell transplantation, and brentuximab vedotin exposure varied. The protocol was immunoSEQ multiplex PCR, while the TCRdb copy is restricted to in-frame clones and leaves out a portion. The data contain roughly 50,000 clones, about 90% of them singletons. The source was peripheral blood mononuclear cells (PBMCs), collected before the fourth cycle of nivolumab. The origin of the receptors is a human donor with classical Hodgkin lymphoma.

V and J are TRBV7-8 and TRBJ1-3; no clear D. This CDR3 contains 15 residues. Per the germline V gene, CDR1 is SGHVS and CDR2 is FQNEAQ. V lost 1 base to trimming and J lost 1 base, with 8 bases between them. The CDR3 reads CASSLDGNSGNTIYF. The CDR3, as DNA: TGTGCCAGCAGCTTAGACGGGAATTCTGGAAACACCATATATTTT.

The V call is TRBV25-1, the J call TRBJ2-3; no firm D call. There are 15 residues in the CDR3. Per germline, CDR1 MGHDK and CDR2 SYGVNS. Trimming shortened V by 3 bases and J by 6 bases, and 16 bases separated the two germline ends. The CDR3 loop reads CASSDSPAPGDTQYF. In DNA form, the CDR3 reads TGTGCCAGCAGTGATAGCCCCGCCCCCGGGGATACGCAGTATTTT. The full variable domain, rest sourced from reference TRBV25-1 and TRBJ2-3, is EADIYQTPRYLVIGTGKKITLECSQTMGHDKMYWYQQDPGMELHLIHYSYGVNSTEKGDLSSESTVSRIRTEHFPLTLESARPSHTSQYLCASSDSPAPGDTQYFGPGTRLTVL.

The V call is TRBV5-8, the J call TRBJ1-5; D is possibly TRBD1 (6 bases). The CDR3 covers 18 residues. In germline, CDR1 is SGHTS, CDR2 YDEGEE. V shed 0 bases and J shed 2 bases, with 18 bases lying between them. The CDR3 nucleotides read TGTGCCAGCAGCTTGGGGAGAGGGGGTGGCAGTGGCAATCAGCCCCAGCATTTT. This gives the protein CASSLGRGGGSGNQPQHF.

The chain carries TRBV4-1 and TRBJ2-7; the D is unclear. Germline assignment: CDR1 MGHRA and CDR2 YSYEKL. This CDR3 region has 14 residues. The ends were cut back, 3 bases at V and 4 bases at J, with 13 bases in the middle. The CDR3 reads CASSQASPLYEQYF. CDR3 DNA: TGCGCCAGCAGCCAGGCCAGCCCCCTTTACGAGCAGTACTTC.

This chain joins TRBV28 and TRBJ1-6, with a tentative D call TRBD1 (5 bases). Trimming pared 7 bases from V and 9 bases from J, leaving 13 bases between. CDR3 length: 13 residues. Germline CDR1 and CDR2: MDHEN and SYDVKM. The DNA for the CDR3 is TGTGCCAGCAAGCTTAAGGGGCGTTCACCCCTCCACTTT. Translating gives CASKLKGRSPLHF.

This rearrangement joins TRBV7-3 to TRBJ2-2; perhaps TRBD2 as D (6 bases). The CDR3 runs 16 residues. V was trimmed by 5 bases and J by 4 bases, leaving 17 bases between them. CDR1 is SGHTA, CDR2 FQGTGA, per germline. CDR3 loop: CASSATRDLSTGELFF. CDR3 nucleotides: TGTGCCAGCAGCGCAACCCGGGACTTATCCACCGGGGAGCTGTTTTTT. Based on the CDR3 plus reference TRBV7-3 and TRBJ2-2, the full variable domain is GAGVSQTPSNKVTEKGKYVELRCDPISGHTALYWYRQSLGQGPEFLIYFQGTGAADDSGLPNDRFFAVRPEGSVSTLKIQRTERGDSAVYLCASSATRDLSTGELFFGEGSRLTVL.

The chain couples TRBV27 to TRBJ2-7, with 10 bases lining up with TRBD2. The J segment lost 0 bases and the V segment lost 6 bases, leaving 8 bases of the junction unmatched. This CDR3 has 16 residues. Germline V lookup: CDR1 MNHEY, CDR2 SMNVEV (reference sequence). The chain's CDR3 is CASRLIAGGLSYEQYF. The CDR3 nucleotides read TGTGCCAGCAGGTTAATAGCGGGAGGTCTCTCCTACGAGCAGTACTTC.